These 27 T cell receptor beta chains came from one sample sequenced in a study of shared clonotypes between healthy human individuals. Only in-frame clones appear in the TCRdb table, and some are missing; sequencing was by immunoSEQ multiplex PCR. The data contain about 680,000 clones, approximately 73% of them seen just once; the ten biggest clones take up around 2%. The material sequenced was memory CD4+ T cells sorted from blood. Sample subset: CD45RA-negative fraction. These receptors were obtained from a woman between 25 and 40 years old in good health.

V and J are TRBV19 and TRBJ1-5; tentative D call: TRBD1 (6 bases). Trimming shortened V by 0 bases and J by 5 bases, and 14 bases separated the two germline ends. Germline V lookup: CDR1 LNHDA, CDR2 SQIVND (reference sequence). CDR3 length: 16 residues. CDR3 sequence reads: CASSIEGRGHYQPQHF. The DNA for the CDR3 is TGTGCCAGTAGTATAGAGGGAAGGGGACACTATCAGCCCCAGCATTTT.

This chain joins TRBV10-3 and TRBJ1-4; the D gene is possibly TRBD1 (6 bases). The CDR3 consists of 15 residues. Trimming took 0 bases from V and 5 from J, leaving 10 bases between them. The germline V gene has CDR1 ENHRY and CDR2 SYGVKD. Here the CDR3 DNA reads TGTGCCATCAGTGAGTCGTCAGGGGAGAATGAAAAACTGTTTTTT. It encodes CAISESSGENEKLFF.

The gene calls are TRBV27 and TRBJ1-2; perhaps TRBD1 as D (5 bases). Germline V gene lookup returns CDR1 MNHEY and CDR2 SMNVEV (reference sequence). V lost 2 bases and J lost 4, with 14 bases in between. This CDR3 comprises 15 residues. CDR3 in DNA: TGTGCCAGCAGTTTACTCCCGAGGGGCATCTATGGCTACACCTTC. This encodes CASSLLPRGIYGYTF.

The rearrangement joins TRBV30 to TRBJ2-5; D might be TRBD1 (5 bases). Deletions cut 8 bases from V and 7 bases from J, with 11 bases between. Germline assignment: CDR1 GTSNPN and CDR2 SVGIG (reference sequence). The CDR3 is 10 residues long. For the CDR3, the DNA is TGTGCCGGGATGACAGCGACCCAGTACTTC. Translated: CAGMTATQYF.

The CDR3 reads CAARTGAVPNTEAFF. CDR3 in DNA: TGTGCCGCCAGGACAGGAGCCGTCCCAAACACTGAAGCTTTCTTT. The chain employs TRBV28 and TRBJ1-1; 7 nucleotides align to TRBD1. Trimming cost V 11 bases and J 2 bases; bases outside gene matches: 14. The germline V gene encodes CDR1 MDHEN and CDR2 SYDVKM. The CDR3 loop spans 15 amino acids.

The J gene is TRBJ2-7, the V gene TRBV19; D might be TRBD1 (6 bases). CDR3 length equals 16 residues. Trimming took 4 bases from V and 6 from J, leaving 22 bases between them. Germline V gene lookup returns CDR1 LNHDA and CDR2 SQIVND (reference sequence). CDR3 residues: CASSKPQGYPTFEQYF. DNA for the CDR3: TGTGCCAGTAGTAAACCACAGGGATATCCTACCTTCGAGCAGTACTTC.

The V call is TRBV28, the J call TRBJ2-3, with D unclear. V was clipped by 6 bases and J by 2 bases, with 18 bases between them. Per the germline V gene, CDR1 is MDHEN and CDR2 is SYDVKM. The CDR3 sequence is 16 residues long. The CDR3 bases are TGTGCCAGCAGCACTCCTCCCCCGCGCTACACAGATACGCAGTATTTT. Its protein is CASSTPPPRYTDTQYF.

The chain has TRBV10-1 and TRBJ2-5; D might be TRBD1 (6 bases). The CDR3 is 14 residues long. Germline CDR1 and CDR2: WNHNN and SYGVQD (reference sequence). Trimming cost V 2 bases and J 1 base, with 8 bases left between them. In DNA, the CDR3 is TGCGCCAGCAGTGAGGGGGGCACCCAAGAGACCCAGTACTTC. This gives the protein CASSEGGTQETQYF.

V is TRBV9 and J is TRBJ2-7; D might be TRBD1 (6 bases). Germline CDR1 reads SGDLS; CDR2 reads YYNGEE. This CDR3 is built from 14 residues. V was clipped by 0 bases and J by 4 bases, with 11 bases between them. The CDR3 region has the DNA TGTGCCAGCAGCGTAGCTGGCAGGGGATACGAGCAGTACTTC. It translates to CASSVAGRGYEQYF.

The chain employs TRBV28 and TRBJ2-3; 11 bases match TRBD1. The V and J ends lost 9 bases and 4 bases, in that order; junction bases with no gene match: 9. CDR3 length equals 15 residues. CDR1 MDHEN and CDR2 SYDVKM come from the germline V gene. The CDR3 spells CASSQPGQGADTQYF. In DNA form, the CDR3 reads TGTGCCAGTTCACAGCCGGGACAGGGGGCAGATACGCAGTATTTT. The full variable domain, in which reference TRBV28 and TRBJ2-3 provide the parts outside the CDR3, is DVKVTQSSRYLVKRTGEKVFLECVQDMDHENMFWYRQDPGLGLRLIYFSYDVKMKEKGDIPEGYSVSREKKERFSLILESASTNQTSMYLCASSQPGQGADTQYFGPGTRLTVL.

The chain recombines TRBV9 with TRBJ2-2, with 7 bases identical to TRBD1. Trimming cost V 0 bases and J 7 bases; bases outside gene matches: 6. CDR3 size: 15 residues. The germline CDR1 and CDR2 sequences are SGDLS and YYNGEE. The CDR3, as DNA: TGTGCCAGCAGCGTAGCCGGCAGGGGGTACGGGGAGCTGTTTTTT. Translating it yields CASSVAGRGYGELFF.

The chain couples TRBV28 to TRBJ1-2; D possibly corresponds to TRBD1 (6 bases). Germline-derived CDR1 and CDR2 are MDHEN and SYDVKM. This CDR3 contains 15 residues. The V gene lost 5 bases and the J gene lost 4 bases, with 17 bases spanning the gap. CDR3 residues: CASSGVKQGTYGYTF. CDR3 sequence (DNA): TGTGCCAGCAGTGGGGTGAAACAGGGTACCTATGGCTACACCTTC.

The V gene is TRBV15, the J gene TRBJ1-2; 7 positions match TRBD1. The CDR3 covers 14 residues. Germline V gives CDR1 LNHNV, CDR2 YYDKDF (reference sequence). V gave up 1 base and J gave up 4 bases; unmatched junction bases: 3. CDR3 in DNA: TGTGCCACCAGCAGAGGAGGGGGCAGCTATGGCTACACCTTC. This sequence encodes CATSRGGGSYGYTF.

This clone was counted between two and nine times. The chain recombines TRBV28 with TRBJ1-5; D remains ambiguous. The CDR3 has 16 amino acids. Germline CDR1 MDHEN, CDR2 SYDVKM. The V end lost 5 bases, the J end lost 1 base, and 15 bases lay between the germline ends. CDR3 sequence (DNA): TGTGCCAGCAGTGCACACAAGGGCTCAAGCAATCAGCCCCAGCATTTT. Its protein is CASSAHKGSSNQPQHF.

The V and J genes are TRBV10-2 and TRBJ2-7; tentatively, D is TRBD2 (6 bases). Per the germline V gene, CDR1 is WSHSY and CDR2 is SAAADI. This CDR3 is 14 amino acids long. V dropped 6 bases and J dropped 0 bases, with 12 bases sitting between them. CDR3 in DNA: TGCGCCAGCAGCCAAGACGGGAGCTCCTACGAGCAGTACTTC. Its protein product is CASSQDGSSYEQYF.

This chain joins TRBV25-1 and TRBJ2-1, with D perhaps being TRBD1 or TRBD2 (6 bases each). Germline CDR1 MGHDK, CDR2 SYGVNS. This CDR3 contains 17 residues. V was cut by 2 bases and J by 0 bases, with 14 bases left in between. The CDR3 loop is CASSEAGHQSSYNEQFF. The CDR3 region has the DNA TGTGCCAGCAGTGAAGCGGGACACCAGAGCTCCTACAATGAGCAGTTCTTC.

J is TRBJ2-7 and V is TRBV29-1, with D tentatively TRBD1 (5 bases). This CDR3 is built from 13 residues. Germline CDR1 is SQVTM and CDR2 is ANQGSEA. The V end was cut by 6 bases, the J end by 7 bases, with 19 bases between. The CDR3 here is CSVSFSKPGEQYF. For the CDR3, the DNA is TGCAGCGTATCCTTTTCCAAGCCAGGGGAGCAGTACTTC.

This clone was observed a handful of times. In the same sample, other DNA sequences code for this CDR3. This chain links TRBV5-1 with TRBJ2-1, with 10 positions matching TRBD2. Per germline, CDR1 SGHRS and CDR2 YFSETQ. The CDR3 runs 15 residues. V was pared by 4 bases and J by 3 bases, with 4 bases of the junction left unmatched. CDR3 loop: CASSPSSGGYNEQFF. Written as DNA, the CDR3 is TGCGCCAGCAGCCCCTCTAGCGGGGGCTACAATGAGCAGTTCTTC.

This chain uses TRBV6-6 with TRBJ1-5, with D perhaps TRBD1 (5 bases). This CDR3 has 15 amino acids. V gave up 0 bases and J gave up 6 bases, with 12 bases separating them. The germline gives CDR1 MNHNY, CDR2 SVGAGI (reference sequence). DNA for the CDR3: TGTGCCAGCAGTTACTCGGGGGGAGGGAGTCAGCCCCAGCATTTT. Encoded protein: CASSYSGGGSQPQHF.

This chain connects TRBV29-1 to TRBJ1-5; D not certain. Germline values: CDR1 SQVTM, CDR2 ANQGSEA. This CDR3 is 13 amino acids long. V lost 3 bases to trimming and J lost 2 bases, with 8 bases between them. CDR3 nucleotide sequence: TGCAGCGTTGAGGGCCCAGGCAATCAGCCCCAGCATTTT. Translation gives CSVEGPGNQPQHF.

The genes are TRBV6-1 and TRBJ2-4, with unresolved D. CDR1 is MNHNS, CDR2 SASEGT, per germline. Trimming cost V 0 bases and J 0 bases, with 12 bases left between them. This CDR3 is 17 amino acids long. DNA for the CDR3: TGTGCCAGCAGTGAAGCGCTGACCAAGGTAGCCAAAAACATTCAGTACTTC. This codes for CASSEALTKVAKNIQYF.

The chain employs TRBV7-2 and TRBJ1-5, with D uncertain. CDR1 and CDR2 (germline): SGHTA, FQGNSA. V lost 1 base and J 9 bases, leaving 10 bases between the germline ends. The CDR3 consists of 13 residues. The CDR3 sequence: CASSLGEGLPQHF. The DNA of the CDR3 is TGTGCCAGCAGCTTAGGTGAAGGGCTGCCCCAGCATTTT.

The chain links TRBV10-1 to TRBJ2-1; 7 bases map to TRBD1. The CDR3 consists of 14 residues. V lost 7 bases to trimming and J lost 5 bases; unmatched junction nucleotides: 8. Germline V CDR1 and CDR2: WNHNN, SYGVQD (reference sequence). The DNA of the CDR3 is TGCGCCAGCAAAGGGGACAGAAGAGACAATGAGCAGTTCTTC. Its translation is CASKGDRRDNEQFF.

This chain uses TRBV19 with TRBJ1-5; TRBD1 is a possible D gene (5 bases). This CDR3 has 17 amino acids. V lost 2 bases to trimming and J lost 1 base, with 15 bases between them. Germline loops: CDR1 LNHDA, CDR2 SQIVND (reference sequence). The CDR3 is CASSILTGGLSNQPQHF. In DNA form, the CDR3 reads TGTGCCAGTAGTATACTAACGGGGGGACTGAGCAATCAGCCCCAGCATTTT.

V gene TRBV19 combines with J gene TRBJ2-7; 12 bases align to TRBD2. Trimming took 5 bases from V and 6 from J; bases not matched to a gene: 8. This CDR3 is 15 amino acids long. Germline V CDR1 and CDR2: LNHDA, SQIVND (reference sequence). The CDR3 is CASSPASGRVIEQYF. Written as DNA, the CDR3 is TGTGCCAGTAGTCCAGCTAGCGGGAGGGTGATCGAGCAGTACTTC.

The V and J genes are TRBV18 and TRBJ1-1, with 11 bases matching TRBD1. The CDR3 contains 15 residues. CDR1 KGHSH and CDR2 LQKENI come from the germline V gene. The junction had 13 bases not matched to a gene; V was cut back by 6 bases and J by 10 bases. In DNA, the CDR3 is TGTGCCAGCTCCCCCAACCCGGGACAGGGGGAATCAGCTTTCTTT. Translated, it gives CASSPNPGQGESAFF.

This clone was counted a few times. Other DNA sequences in this sample translate to the same CDR3. The chain carries TRBV28 and TRBJ2-2; D gene ambiguous. Trimming pared 3 bases from V and 5 bases from J, leaving 4 bases between. Germline CDR1 is MDHEN and CDR2 is SYDVKM. This CDR3 has 12 residues. The CDR3 DNA sequence: TGTGCCAGCAGTTTGGTTACCGGGGAGCTGTTTTTT. It yields the protein CASSLVTGELFF.